These 18 T cell receptor beta chains were all obtained from the same sample, sequenced in a study of beta chain features in type 1 diabetes (dated by TCRdb to the late 2010s). Library preparation was by the immunoSEQ multiplex PCR assay. The High Capacity cDNA Reverse Transcription Kit was used to reverse transcribe all of the isolated RNA, meaning that expressed TCRB transcripts were what got sequenced. In its TCRdb copy, this immuneACCESS table keeps in-frame sequences only and misses some clones. Where compared with another copy, unresolved V genes explain less than half of these, and the others have no known cause. This sample has more than 150,000 clones in its table, and more than 10% of those were observed once. The ten biggest clones cover around 0.63% of the sample. Sample: central memory CD4+ T cells from blood. These receptors came from a woman under 30 in good health.

This clone was seen at least ten times. Within the sample, other DNA sequences also encode this same CDR3. This chain uses TRBV14 with TRBJ1-4; 7 nucleotides match TRBD1. This CDR3 has 14 amino acids. CDR1 SGHDN and CDR2 FVKESK come from the germline V gene. With V trimmed by 1 base and J by 8 bases, 4 bases remained unmatched. The CDR3 reads CASSQGQGREKLFF. CDR3 bases: TGTGCCAGCAGCCAAGGACAGGGAAGGGAAAAACTGTTTTTT.

The chain links TRBV27 to TRBJ1-1, with 8 bases lining up with TRBD1. The V segment lost 5 bases and the J segment 8 bases; nucleotides outside the gene matches: 7. The CDR3 contains 13 residues. Looked up from germline, CDR1 is MNHEY and CDR2 is SMNVEV (reference sequence). The chain's CDR3 is CASSTDRGGEAFF. The CDR3 region has the DNA TGTGCCAGCAGTACAGACAGGGGTGGGGAAGCTTTCTTT.

The chain joins TRBV4-1 to TRBJ2-1; 13 bases match TRBD2. Germline lookup yields CDR1 MGHRA and CDR2 YSYEKL. The trim removed 2 bases at V and 5 bases at J, leaving 3 bases unmatched. The CDR3 has 16 amino acids. The CDR3 sequence: CASSQPGTSGNNEQFF. For the CDR3, the DNA is TGCGCCAGCAGCCAACCCGGGACTAGCGGGAACAATGAGCAGTTCTTC.

The CDR3 DNA follows: TGTGCCAGCAACCTCACAGGGATCTCCCACTCCTACGAGCAGTACTTC. Translating gives CASNLTGISHSYEQYF. The rearrangement uses TRBV7-6 and TRBJ2-7; possible D gene TRBD1, 6 bases. The length of the CDR3 is 16 residues. Trimming took off 7 bases at V and 0 bases at J, with 19 bases between the two ends. Looked up from germline, CDR1 is SGHVS and CDR2 is FNYEAQ.

This clone was found a few times. The chain couples TRBV27 to TRBJ2-5; 8 bases are shared with TRBD2. Germline assignment: CDR1 MNHEY and CDR2 SMNVEV (reference sequence). V lost 7 bases and J lost 4; bases outside the gene matches: 8. This CDR3 is built from 14 residues. CDR3 nucleotide sequence: TGTGCCAGCAAATACCGGGGGGGCGTAGAGACCCAGTACTTC. Its translation is CASKYRGGVETQYF.

Here the CDR3 reads CASSQPGQEDGREQFF. The CDR3 DNA is TGCGCCAGCAGCCAACCCGGACAGGAGGATGGACGGGAGCAGTTCTTC. The chain uses TRBV4-1 and TRBJ2-1, with 7 positions matching TRBD1. The germline CDR1 and CDR2 sequences are MGHRA and YSYEKL. With V trimmed by 2 bases and J by 10 bases, 14 bases remained unmatched. CDR3 length equals 16 residues.

The V and J genes are TRBV2 and TRBJ2-3; TRBD2 matches 7 bases. J lost 5 bases, V lost 8 bases, and 10 bases had no gene match. Germline V gene sequence: CDR1 SNHLY, CDR2 FYNNEI. This CDR3 spans 14 amino acids. The CDR3 here is CASGRTSQRDTQYF. The CDR3 region has the DNA TGTGCCAGCGGTAGGACTAGTCAGCGAGATACGCAGTATTTT.

The V gene is TRBV5-4, the J gene TRBJ2-5, with D perhaps matching TRBD2 (6 bases). This CDR3 region has 15 residues. V lost 3 bases to trimming and J lost 7 bases, with 19 bases between them. Per the germline V gene, CDR1 is SGHNT and CDR2 is YYREEE (reference sequence). The CDR3 spells CASSWDLTPVGTQYF. CDR3 sequence (DNA): TGTGCCAGCAGCTGGGACTTGACCCCTGTAGGGACCCAGTACTTC.

The V gene is TRBV30, the J gene TRBJ1-3; TRBD1 aligns across 7 bases. The V and J ends lost 2 bases and 2 bases, in that order; junction bases with no gene match: 6. Germline loops: CDR1 GTSNPN, CDR2 SVGIG (reference sequence). The CDR3 has 15 amino acids. The CDR3 DNA reads as TGTGCCTGGAGTAGCTCCGGGACAGCTGGAAACACCATATATTTT. Translated, it gives CAWSSSGTAGNTIYF.

This clone was observed a few times. The rearrangement links TRBV15 to TRBJ2-4; 9 bases align to TRBD1. The CDR3 is made up of 16 amino acids. The V gene's germline CDR1 is LNHNV and CDR2 YYDKDF (reference sequence). J gave up 0 bases and V 5 bases, and 5 bases lay outside the gene matches. CDR3 DNA sequence: TGTGCCACCAGCGAGGACAGGGGTCCAGCCAAAAACATTCAGTACTTC. It translates to CATSEDRGPAKNIQYF. The full variable domain, with the rest looked up from reference TRBV15 and TRBJ2-4, is DAMVIQNPRYQVTQFGKPVTLSCSQTLNHNVMYWYQQKSSQAPKLLFHYYDKDFNNEADTPDNFQSRRPNTSFCFLDIRSPGLGDTAMYLCATSEDRGPAKNIQYFGAGTRLSVL.

This clone has a count of ten or more. This chain joins TRBV9 and TRBJ1-4, with 7 bases lining up with TRBD1. J gave up 6 bases and V 0 bases, and 11 bases lay outside the gene matches. Germline V gene sequence: CDR1 SGDLS, CDR2 YYNGEE. The CDR3 consists of 17 residues. The CDR3 DNA reads as TGTGCCAGCAGCGTAGTCCCCCAGGGGGATCGGGATGAAAAACTGTTTTTT. Translation: CASSVVPQGDRDEKLFF.

This clone turned up a few times. This chain joins TRBV9 and TRBJ1-5, with TRBD1 matching over 8 bases. In germline, CDR1 is SGDLS, CDR2 YYNGEE. After removal of 3 bases from V and 5 bases from J, the junction contained 7 bases not matched to a gene. This CDR3 comprises 15 residues. CDR3: CASSGRDRPDQPQHF. DNA of the CDR3: TGTGCCAGCAGCGGCCGGGACAGGCCAGATCAGCCCCAGCATTTT. Full variable domain (rest looked up from reference TRBV9 and TRBJ1-5): DSGVTQTPKHLITATGQRVTLRCSPRSGDLSVYWYQQSLDQGLQFLIQYYNGEERAKGNILERFSAQQFPDLHSELNLSSLELGDSALYFCASSGRDRPDQPQHFGDGTRLSIL.

The chain recombines TRBV7-2 with TRBJ1-3; TRBD1 is a possible D gene (5 bases). Trimming removed 3 bases at V and 5 bases at J, with 14 bases between. The length of the CDR3 is 15 residues. Germline V gene data show CDR1 as SGHTA and CDR2 as FQGNSA. The CDR3 spells CASSFQKGSRNTIYF. CDR3 nucleotide sequence: TGTGCCAGCAGCTTTCAAAAGGGGTCTAGAAACACCATATATTTT.

The V call is TRBV7-2, the J call TRBJ2-7, with D perhaps TRBD2 (6 bases). CDR3 size: 14 residues. Germline values: CDR1 SGHTA, CDR2 FQGNSA. V lost 3 bases, J lost 0 bases, and 9 bases lay in between. In DNA, the CDR3 is TGTGCCAGCAGCTTCGGGGGACTCTCCTACGAGCAGTACTTC. Translating it yields CASSFGGLSYEQYF.

This clone was detected a few times. The chain uses TRBV11-1 and TRBJ2-1; D is possibly TRBD1 (5 bases). Germline V gene data show CDR1 as SGHAT and CDR2 as FQDESV (reference sequence). Trimming stripped 3 bases from V and 5 bases from J, with 11 bases between. This CDR3 region has 14 residues. In DNA form, the CDR3 reads TGTGCCAGCAGCTTTGACAGAGCCGACAATGAGCAGTTCTTC. This sequence encodes CASSFDRADNEQFF.

This clone appeared a few times. The CDR3 region is CASSMGSGSGADTQYF. CDR3 coding DNA: TGCGCCAGCAGCATGGGGAGCGGGAGTGGCGCAGATACGCAGTATTTT. The chain combines TRBV5-1 with TRBJ2-3; TRBD2 aligns across 8 bases. V lost 4 bases to trimming and J lost 4 bases; unmatched junction nucleotides: 11. Germline loops: CDR1 SGHRS, CDR2 YFSETQ. The CDR3 runs 16 residues.

The chain uses TRBV18 and TRBJ2-3, with D perhaps TRBD2 (5 bases). V lost 4 bases to trimming and J lost 4 bases, with 12 bases between them. The CDR3 runs 14 residues. CDR1 KGHSH and CDR2 LQKENI come from the germline V gene. This CDR3 reads CASSQSLGADTQYF. DNA of the CDR3: TGTGCCAGCTCACAGAGCCTCGGGGCAGATACGCAGTATTTT.

V and J are TRBV2 and TRBJ2-7; D remains unclear. The CDR3 length is 13 residues. Per germline, CDR1 SNHLY and CDR2 FYNNEI. Trimming removed 2 bases at V and 5 bases at J, with 10 bases between. The CDR3 reads CASSEQVTHEQYF. The CDR3 nucleotides read TGTGCCAGCAGTGAACAGGTTACCCACGAGCAGTACTTC.